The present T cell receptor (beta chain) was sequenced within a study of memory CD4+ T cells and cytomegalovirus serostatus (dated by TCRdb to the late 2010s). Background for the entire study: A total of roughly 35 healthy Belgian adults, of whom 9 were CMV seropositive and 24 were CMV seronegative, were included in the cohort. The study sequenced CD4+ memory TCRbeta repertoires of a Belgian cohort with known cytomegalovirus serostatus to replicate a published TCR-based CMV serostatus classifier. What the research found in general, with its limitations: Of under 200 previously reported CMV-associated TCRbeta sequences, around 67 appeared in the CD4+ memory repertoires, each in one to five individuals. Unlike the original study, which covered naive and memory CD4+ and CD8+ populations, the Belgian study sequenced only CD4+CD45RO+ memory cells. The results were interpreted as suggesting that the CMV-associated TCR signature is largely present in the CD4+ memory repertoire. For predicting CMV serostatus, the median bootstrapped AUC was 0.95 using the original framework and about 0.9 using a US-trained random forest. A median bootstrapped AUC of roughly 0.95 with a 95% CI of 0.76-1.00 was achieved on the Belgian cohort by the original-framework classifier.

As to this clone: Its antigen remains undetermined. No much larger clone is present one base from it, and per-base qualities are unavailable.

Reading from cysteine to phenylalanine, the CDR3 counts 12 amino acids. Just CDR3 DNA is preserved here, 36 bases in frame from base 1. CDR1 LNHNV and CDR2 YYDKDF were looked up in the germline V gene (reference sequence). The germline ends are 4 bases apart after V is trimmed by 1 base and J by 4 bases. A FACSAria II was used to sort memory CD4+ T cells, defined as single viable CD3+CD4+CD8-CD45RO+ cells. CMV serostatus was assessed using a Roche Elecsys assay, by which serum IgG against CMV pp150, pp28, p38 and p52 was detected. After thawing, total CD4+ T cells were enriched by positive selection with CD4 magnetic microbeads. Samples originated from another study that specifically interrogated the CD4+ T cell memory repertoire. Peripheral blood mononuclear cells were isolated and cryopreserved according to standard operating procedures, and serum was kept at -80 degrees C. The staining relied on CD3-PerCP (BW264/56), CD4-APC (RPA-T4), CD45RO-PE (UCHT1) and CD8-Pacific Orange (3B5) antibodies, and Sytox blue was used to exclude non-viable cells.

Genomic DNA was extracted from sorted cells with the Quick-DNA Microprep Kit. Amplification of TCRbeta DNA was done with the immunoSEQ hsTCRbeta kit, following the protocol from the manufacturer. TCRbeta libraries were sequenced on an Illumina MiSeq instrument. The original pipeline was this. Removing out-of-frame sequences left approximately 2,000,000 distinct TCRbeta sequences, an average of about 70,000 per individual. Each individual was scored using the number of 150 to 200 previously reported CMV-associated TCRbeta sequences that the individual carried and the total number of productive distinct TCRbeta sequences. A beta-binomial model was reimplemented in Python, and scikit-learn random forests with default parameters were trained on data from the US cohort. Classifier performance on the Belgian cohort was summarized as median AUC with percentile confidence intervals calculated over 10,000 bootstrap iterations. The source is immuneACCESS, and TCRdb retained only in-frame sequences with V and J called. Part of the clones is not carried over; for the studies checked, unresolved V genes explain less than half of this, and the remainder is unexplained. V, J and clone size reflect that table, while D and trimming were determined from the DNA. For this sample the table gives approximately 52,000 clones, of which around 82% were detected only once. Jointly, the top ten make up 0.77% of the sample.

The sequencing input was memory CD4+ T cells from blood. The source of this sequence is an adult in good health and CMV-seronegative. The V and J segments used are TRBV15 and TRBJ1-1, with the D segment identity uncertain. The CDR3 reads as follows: CATSRARTEAFF. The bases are TGTGCCACCAGCAGAGCTCGCACTGAAGCTTTCTTT.